The 30 T cell receptor beta chains reported below all come from one sample, sequenced in a study of regulatory T cells in long-lasting Graves disease. Arm-PCR of CDR3 regions with iRepertoire HTBI primers generated TCR beta libraries. TCRdb analysed the multiplex PCR reads with MiXCR anew, one entry per CDR3 protein. The top ten clones hold less than 30% of a sample with roughly 440,000 distinct CDR3 sequences, over 15% of them seen once. This sample's time point: newly diagnosed GD, antithyroid drugs for less than 3 months. PBMCs provided the RNA from which the TCR library was made. The same sample was also studied in work on T cells in Graves' hyperthyroidism and ophthalmopathy.

Here the sequenced sample was peripheral blood mononuclear cells (PBMCs), taken at new diagnosis, from a patient treated with antithyroid drugs. The source of these receptors is a woman younger than 35 with Graves disease.

This clonotype was observed at least ten times. The rearrangement links TRBV14 to TRBJ2-1, with 12 nucleotides matching TRBD2. The junction had 10 bases not matched to a gene; V was cut back by 1 base and J by 0 bases. Per the germline V gene, CDR1 is SGHDN and CDR2 is FVKESK. CDR3 size: 20 residues. CDR3 bases: TGTGCCAGCAGCCAAGTTGTACTAGCGGGAGGTACCAGCTCCTACAATGAGCAGTTCTTC. It is translated as CASSQVVLAGGTSSYNEQFF.

This chain joins TRBV6-2 or TRBV6-3 and TRBJ2-5, with unresolved D. Trimming left V 2 bases short and J 4 bases short, with 14 bases between. The CDR3 is 15 residues long. CDR1 and CDR2 from the germline V gene are MNHEY and SVGEGT. The CDR3 coding sequence is TGTGCCAGCAGTTACCAGTCGGGTTTTACAGAGACCCAGTACTTC. As protein: CASSYQSGFTETQYF.

The sample holds many counts of this clonotype. The V call is TRBV12-3 or TRBV12-4, the J call TRBJ1-1; D might be TRBD1 (6 bases). V was cut by 5 bases and J by 5 bases, with 15 bases left in between. This CDR3 is built from 14 residues. The CDR3 DNA follows: TGTGCCAGCAGTCCAACAGACAGGCGAACTGAAGCTTTCTTT. This gives the protein CASSPTDRRTEAFF.

This clonotype was detected a few times. The chain joins TRBV2 to TRBJ2-1, with 9 positions matching TRBD2. The germline gives CDR1 SNHLY, CDR2 FYNNEI. The CDR3 has 17 residues. With 5 bases clipped from V and 5 bases from J, the junction kept 13 bases outside the gene matches. Here the CDR3 DNA reads TGTGCCAGCAGTCAACCGACGGGGTTAGCGGGGGACAATGAGCAGTTCTTC. Protein sequence: CASSQPTGLAGDNEQFF.

This clonotype has ten or more counts. This chain connects TRBV6-5 to TRBJ2-2; D possibly corresponds to TRBD1 (6 bases). Germline CDR1 MNHEY, CDR2 SVGAGI. CDR3 length: 14 amino acids. Deletions cut 2 bases from V and 4 bases from J, with 8 bases between. In nucleotides, the CDR3 is TGTGCCAGCAGTTACAACAGGGTCACCGGGGAGCTGTTTTTT. It specifies CASSYNRVTGELFF.

In regard to this clonotype: This sequence may be a read error, since a much larger clone differs from it by one base. J is TRBJ2-7 and V is TRBV18; 9 nucleotides agree with TRBD1. The CDR3 runs to 13 residues. Germline V gene sequence: CDR1 KGHSH, CDR2 LQKENI. Trimming at V came to 4 bases and at J to 4 bases, leaving 2 bases not matched to a gene. CDR3 sequence reads: CASSRDREYEQYF. In DNA, the CDR3 is TGTGCCAGCTCACGGGACAGGGAGTACGAGCAGTACTTC.

In its sample, this clonotype was seen a few times. This chain joins TRBV9 and TRBJ2-7; TRBD1 matches 10 bases. V lost 4 bases to trimming and J lost 6 bases; unmatched junction nucleotides: 13. Per the germline V gene, CDR1 is SGDLS and CDR2 is YYNGEE. The CDR3 is 16 residues long. CDR3: CASSTYGTGDFGEQYF. CDR3 sequence (DNA): TGTGCCAGCAGCACCTACGGGACAGGGGATTTTGGCGAGCAGTACTTC.

This clonotype showed up many times. This sequence joins TRBV28 and TRBJ2-1, with D possibly matching TRBD2 (5 bases). The V gene lost 3 bases and the J gene lost 4 bases, with 10 bases spanning the gap. This CDR3 is 14 amino acids long. CDR1 and CDR2 (germline): MDHEN, SYDVKM. CDR3 bases: TGTGCCAGCAGTTTCCGGGATTTTTACAATGAGCAGTTCTTC. It encodes CASSFRDFYNEQFF.

This clonotype appeared a single time. The V and J genes are TRBV18 and TRBJ2-3; 10 nucleotides match TRBD1. Germline lookup yields CDR1 KGHSH and CDR2 LQKENI. The V segment lost 4 bases and the J segment 2 bases; nucleotides outside the gene matches: 3. CDR3 length equals 15 residues. CDR3 nucleotide sequence: TGTGCCAGCTCACGACAGGGGGCGACCACAGATACGCAGTATTTT. Amino acids: CASSRQGATTDTQYF.

This clonotype was seen at least ten times. The rearrangement uses TRBV30 and TRBJ1-2, with D unclear. V was cut by 4 bases and J by 1 base, with 10 bases left in between. This CDR3 region has 13 residues. The germline CDR1 and CDR2 sequences are GTSNPN and SVGIG (reference sequence). The CDR3 is CAWKAGFNYGYTF. DNA for the CDR3: TGTGCCTGGAAAGCGGGCTTTAACTATGGCTACACCTTC.

This clonotype was detected only a few times. With a far larger clone one base away, a read error is the likely cause. The chain has TRBV7-3 and TRBJ1-1; D gene unclear. Germline lookup yields CDR1 SGHTA and CDR2 FQGTGA. Trimming took 2 bases from V and 1 from J, leaving 5 bases between them. The CDR3 extends over 13 amino acids. The chain's CDR3 is CASSLEENTEAFF. The DNA for the CDR3 is TGTGCCAGCAGCTTAGAGGAGAACACTGAAGCTTTCTTT.

A note on this clonotype: One base away lies a much larger clone, so this may be a sequencing read error. This chain links TRBV4-3 with TRBJ2-7, with 7 bases that match TRBD1. CDR3 length equals 16 residues. Germline CDR1 reads LGHNA; CDR2 reads YSLEER. Trimming took 3 bases from V and 7 from J; bases not matched to a gene: 15. Here the CDR3 reads CASSHGDRAFYNEQYF. DNA of the CDR3: TGCGCCAGCAGCCATGGCGACAGGGCCTTTTACAATGAGCAGTACTTC.

The CDR3 sequence is CASGRDSNQPQHF. The CDR3 nucleotides read TGTGCCAGCGGAAGGGATAGCAATCAGCCCCAGCATTTT. The chain carries TRBV6-1 and TRBJ1-5; D call uncertain. Trimming stripped 8 bases from V and 0 bases from J, with 8 bases between. The germline V gene has CDR1 MNHNS and CDR2 SASEGT. The CDR3 is made up of 13 amino acids.

Regarding this clonotype: A junction end diverges from the germline sequence, so it may reflect a read error. The chain is built from TRBV11-2 and TRBJ2-6; D possibly matches TRBD1 or TRBD2 (5 bases each). Germline V CDR1 and CDR2: SGHAT, FQNNGV. CDR3 length: 19 amino acids. The chain's CDR3 is CASSLVPERGWRGANALTF. The CDR3 DNA reads as TGTGCCAGCAGCTTAGTACCCGAAAGAGGTTGGAGAGGGGCCAACGCCCTGACTTTC.

In this sample, this clonotype turned up many times. The J gene is TRBJ2-7, the V gene TRBV29-1, with 9 bases aligning to TRBD1. Per the germline V gene, CDR1 is SQVTM and CDR2 is ANQGSEA. Losses at the gene ends were 6 bases for V and 4 bases for J; bases not matched to a gene: 7. This CDR3 has 13 residues. This CDR3 is CSVGSGTGYEQYF. The CDR3 DNA sequence: TGCAGCGTCGGATCCGGGACAGGGTACGAGCAGTACTTC.

The chain is built from TRBV19 and TRBJ1-6; D ambiguous. The CDR3 totals 15 residues. CDR1 is LNHDA and CDR2 is SQIVND in the germline V gene (reference sequence). V lost 3 bases to trimming and J lost 3 bases, with 9 bases between them. CDR3: CASSMQGSYNSPLHF. Here the CDR3 DNA reads TGTGCCAGTAGTATGCAAGGAAGCTATAATTCACCCCTCCACTTT.

This clonotype was picked up many times. The chain combines TRBV2 with TRBJ2-3; 7 positions match TRBD2. After removal of 8 bases from V and 4 bases from J, the junction contained 3 bases not matched to a gene. The CDR3 contains 12 residues. Germline CDR1 reads SNHLY; CDR2 reads FYNNEI. CDR3 residues: CASYGLADTQYF. Here the CDR3 DNA reads TGTGCCAGCTACGGACTAGCAGATACGCAGTATTTT.

This clonotype was counted between two and nine times. The V call is TRBV20-1, the J call TRBJ1-3; unclear D gene. The CDR3 consists of 14 residues. V was trimmed by 3 bases and J by 1 base, leaving 10 bases between them. Germline V gene lookup returns CDR1 DFQATT and CDR2 SNEGSKA (reference sequence). The CDR3 region is CSASVDASGNTIYF. CDR3 in DNA: TGCAGTGCTAGTGTGGACGCTTCTGGAAACACCATATATTTT.

This clonotype has a handful of counts. The gene calls are TRBV5-1 and TRBJ2-3; D is possibly TRBD1 (6 bases). This CDR3 is built from 18 residues. Trimming stripped 2 bases from V and 3 bases from J, with 22 bases between. Germline V gives CDR1 SGHRS, CDR2 YFSETQ. The CDR3 region is CASSFNPNRVGATDTQYF. CDR3 nucleotide sequence: TGCGCCAGCAGCTTCAATCCTAACAGGGTTGGGGCGACAGATACGCAGTATTTT.

Many counts were recorded for this clonotype. The junction shows a germline mismatch at one end, possibly a read error. The chain has TRBV28 and TRBJ2-1, with TRBD2 matching over 15 bases. The CDR3 runs to 20 residues. The germline CDR1 and CDR2 sequences are MDHEN and SYDVKM. The CDR3 is CAVGELTGTSGRISYNEQFF. The CDR3 DNA reads as TGTGCCGTGGGGGAGCTGACCGGGACTAGCGGGAGGATTTCCTACAATGAACAGTTCTTC.

This clonotype turned up a few times. The CDR3 is CASSPGLGEGYEQYF. CDR3 bases: TGTGCCAGCAGCCCGGGACTAGGAGAGGGCTACGAGCAGTACTTC. J is TRBJ2-7 and V is TRBV7-3, with 8 bases that match TRBD2. The CDR3 contains 15 residues. The germline V gene has CDR1 SGHTA and CDR2 FQGTGA. Trimming took 5 bases from V and 3 from J; bases not matched to a gene: 9.

This CDR3 is CASSLGGGATEAFF. Here the CDR3 DNA reads TGTGCCAGCAGCTTAGGGGGGGGGGCCACTGAAGCTTTCTTT. The chain combines TRBV7-6 with TRBJ1-1; a weak D match, TRBD1 (6 bases). CDR1 SGHVS and CDR2 FNYEAQ come from the germline V gene. With 1 base removed from V and 4 bases from J, the gap between germline ends came to 10 bases. The CDR3 has 14 amino acids.

The sample holds a few counts of this clonotype. The chain combines TRBV14 with TRBJ1-3; 9 bases are shared with TRBD1. The CDR3 sequence is 16 residues long. CDR1 and CDR2 (germline): SGHDN, FVKESK. V lost 4 bases to trimming and J lost 4 bases; unmatched junction nucleotides: 8. The CDR3 region is CASSLITGGWGNTIYF. The DNA of the CDR3 is TGTGCCAGCAGCCTCATTACAGGGGGCTGGGGAAACACCATATATTTT.

This clonotype was counted only a few times. The chain has TRBV11-3 and TRBJ2-2, with TRBD2 matching 7 bases. CDR1 and CDR2 from the germline V gene are SGHNT and YENEEA. The CDR3 extends over 15 amino acids. V lost 5 bases, J lost 6 bases, and 9 bases stayed unmatched. CDR3 DNA sequence: TGTGCCAGCAGCCCCCGCGGGGGTTTGGCCGGGGAGCTGTTTTTT. It is translated as CASSPRGGLAGELFF.

A word on this clonotype: Given a much more abundant clone one base away, this may be a read error. The genes are TRBV6-2 or TRBV6-3 and TRBJ2-1; tentatively, D is TRBD2 (6 bases). Trimming took 7 bases from V and 8 from J, leaving 21 bases between them. Germline loops: CDR1 MNHEY, CDR2 SVGEGT. The CDR3 runs to 15 residues. This CDR3 is CASMNQTRPLDEQFF. The CDR3 nucleotides are TGTGCCAGCATGAACCAGACTAGGCCCCTCGATGAGCAGTTCTTC.

In DNA, the CDR3 is TGTGCCAGCAGACAAATTAGACGGGGGAAGGCCGGAAACACCATATATTTT. This encodes CASRQIRRGKAGNTIYF. The chain carries TRBV11-2 and TRBJ1-3, with D perhaps TRBD1 (5 bases). Germline-derived CDR1 and CDR2 are SGHAT and FQNNGV. CDR3 length equals 17 residues. Trimming left V 6 bases short and J 4 bases short, with 22 bases between.

The chain recombines TRBV19 with TRBJ2-6; D is unclear. This CDR3 comprises 14 residues. Germline loops: CDR1 LNHDA, CDR2 SQIVND (reference sequence). V lost 5 bases and J lost 1, with 6 bases in between. The CDR3 here is CASSVGSGANVLTF. CDR3 DNA sequence: TGTGCCAGTAGTGTAGGATCTGGGGCCAACGTCCTGACTTTC.

The chain uses TRBV19 and TRBJ2-5; TRBD1 might be the D (7 bases). Per germline, CDR1 LNHDA and CDR2 SQIVND (reference sequence). The CDR3 consists of 16 residues. V shed 3 bases and J shed 4 bases, with 18 bases lying between them. The CDR3 nucleotides are TGTGCCAGTAGTATGTATGGCAGGGGGGAAGGAGAGACCCAGTACTTC. Translating gives CASSMYGRGEGETQYF.

A remark on this clonotype: A far larger clone is one nucleotide away, so this likely arose from a read error. The rearrangement joins TRBV6-1 to TRBJ2-1, with TRBD2 matching 13 bases. Per the germline V gene, CDR1 is MNHNS and CDR2 is SASEGT. The junction had 12 bases not matched to a gene; V was cut back by 5 bases and J by 8 bases. The CDR3 is 17 amino acids. The CDR3 DNA sequence: TGTGCCAGCAGTCCGTACACTAGCGGGAGGGCATCACATGAGCAGTTCTTC. Translated: CASSPYTSGRASHEQFF.

This clonotype was seen a handful of times. V usage is TRBV5-1 and J usage is TRBJ2-7; D not certain. The V and J ends lost 0 bases and 2 bases respectively, with 9 bases between them. The CDR3 contains 14 residues. Germline-derived CDR1 and CDR2 are SGHRS and YFSETQ. The CDR3 DNA reads as TGCGCCAGCAGCTTGGCCTCAGGCCCCTACGAGCAGTACTTC. It codes for CASSLASGPYEQYF. Drawing the rest from reference TRBV5-1 and TRBJ2-7, the complete variable domain is KAGVTQTPRYLIKTRGQQVTLSCSPISGHRSVSWYQQTPGQGLQFLFEYFSETQRNKGNFPGRFSGRQFSNSRSEMNVSTLELGDSALYLCASSLASGPYEQYFGPGTRLTVT.